This TCR beta chain was profiled in a study of post-analysis software for immune sequencing data. General study points: Comparison of patients with controls showed five TRBV segments more frequent in patients, TRBV5-6, TRBV5-1 and TRBV20-1 among them.

As for this clonotype: Its antigen is not identified.

The CDR3 has 16 residues. V gave up 4 bases and J gave up 2 bases, with 17 bases separating them. The authors incorporated unique molecular identifiers into the TCR beta cDNA libraries. TCRdb re-called the PCR reads through MiXCR, storing one row per CDR3 protein. Of fewer than 850,000 distinct CDR3 sequences in the sample, 46% were seen once. This chain links TRBV12-3 or TRBV12-4 with TRBJ1-2; the D gene is possibly TRBD1 (5 bases). The TCR was taken from a girl under 18 with multiple sclerosis. Material: blood. CDR3 bases: TGTGCCAGCAGTTCATTAAGTGGGACCACGAACTATGGCTACACCTTC. Residues: CASSSLSGTTNYGYTF.